The sequence of this T cell receptor beta chain was determined in a study of immune evolution from preneoplasia to lung adenocarcinoma. This clone was counted a few times. Sequencing was performed with immunoSEQ multiplex PCR; in TCRdb, only in-frame clones are kept and a portion is missing. The sample shows more than 4,000 clones, 75% to 80% of them seen only once. The specimen sequenced was FFPE minimally invasive lung adenocarcinoma tissue. This receptor was taken from a person between 60 and 79 years old with lung adenocarcinoma.

The CDR3 reads CASSQDFNNSPLHF. CDR3 DNA: TGTGCCAGCAGCCAAGACTTTAATAATTCACCCCTCCACTTT. V usage is TRBV14 and J usage is TRBJ1-6, with unresolved D. Germline V lookup: CDR1 SGHDN, CDR2 FVKESK. The CDR3 is 14 amino acids. Trimming stripped 0 bases from V and 5 bases from J, with 5 bases between.